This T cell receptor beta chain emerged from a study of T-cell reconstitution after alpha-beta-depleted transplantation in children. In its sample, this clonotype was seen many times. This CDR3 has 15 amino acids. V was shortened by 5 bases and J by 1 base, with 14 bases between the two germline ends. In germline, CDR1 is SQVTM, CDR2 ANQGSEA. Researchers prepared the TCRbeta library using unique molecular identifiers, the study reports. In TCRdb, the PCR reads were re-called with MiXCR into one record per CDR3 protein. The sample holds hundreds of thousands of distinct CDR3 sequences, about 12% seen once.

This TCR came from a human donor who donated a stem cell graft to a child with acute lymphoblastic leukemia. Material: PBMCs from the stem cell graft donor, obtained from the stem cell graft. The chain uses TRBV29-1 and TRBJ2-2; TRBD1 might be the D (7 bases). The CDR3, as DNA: TGCAGCGTTTCGGGGGACAGTGGGAACACCGGGGAGCTGTTTTTT. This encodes CSVSGDSGNTGELFF.